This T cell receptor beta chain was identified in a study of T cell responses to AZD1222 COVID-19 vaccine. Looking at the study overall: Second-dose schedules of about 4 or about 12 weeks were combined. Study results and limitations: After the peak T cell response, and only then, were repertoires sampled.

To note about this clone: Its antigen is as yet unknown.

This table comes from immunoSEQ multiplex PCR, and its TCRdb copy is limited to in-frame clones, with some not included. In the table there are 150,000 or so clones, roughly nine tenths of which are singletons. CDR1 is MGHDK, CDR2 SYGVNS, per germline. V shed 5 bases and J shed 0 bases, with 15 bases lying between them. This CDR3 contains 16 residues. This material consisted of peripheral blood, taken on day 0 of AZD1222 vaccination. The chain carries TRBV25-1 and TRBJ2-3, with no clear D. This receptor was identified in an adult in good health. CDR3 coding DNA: TGTGCCAGCAGTTCCACTTCCGGGTCTAGCACAGATACGCAGTATTTT. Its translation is CASSSTSGSSTDTQYF.